This T cell receptor beta chain derives from a study of shared T cell receptors in the human thymus. Libraries were prepared by immunoSEQ multiplex PCR; TCRdb keeps only in-frame clonotypes and omits some of them. The profile shows approximately 400,000 clones, 85% to 95% of them singletons. The ends lost 5 bases at V and 5 bases at J; junction bases unmatched: 18. The germline gives CDR1 GTSNPN, CDR2 SVGIG (reference sequence). CDR3 size: 17 residues. What was sequenced was thymocytes. This receptor was taken from a human donor. V usage is TRBV30 and J usage is TRBJ2-5, with 9 bases identical to TRBD2. CDR3 nucleotide sequence: TGTGCCTGGTCTTCCCTTCAGGGTAGCGGGAGAGGGGAGACCCAGTACTTC. Translating gives CAWSSLQGSGRGETQYF.